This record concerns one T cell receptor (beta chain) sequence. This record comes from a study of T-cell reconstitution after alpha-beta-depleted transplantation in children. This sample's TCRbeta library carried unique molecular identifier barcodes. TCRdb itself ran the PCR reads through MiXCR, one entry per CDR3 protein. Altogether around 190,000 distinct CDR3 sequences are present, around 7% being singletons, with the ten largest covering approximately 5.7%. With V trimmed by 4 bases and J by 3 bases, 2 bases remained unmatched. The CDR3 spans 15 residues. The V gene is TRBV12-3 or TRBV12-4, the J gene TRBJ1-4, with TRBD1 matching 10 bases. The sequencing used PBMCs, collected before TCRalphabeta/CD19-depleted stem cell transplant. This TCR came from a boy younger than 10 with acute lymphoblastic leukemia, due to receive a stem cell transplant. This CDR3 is CASSYGQGANEKLFF. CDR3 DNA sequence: TGTGCCAGCAGTTACGGACAGGGGGCTAATGAAAAACTGTTTTTT.